This TCR beta chain was sequenced during a study of T cells in Graves' hyperthyroidism and ophthalmopathy. Authors of the study amplified TCR beta CDR3 regions from RNA transcripts. The HTBI primer set served for first-round RT-PCR of the TCR CDR3. TCRdb used MiXCR to reprocess the multiplex PCR reads, holding one entry per CDR3 protein. The repertoire has around 580,000 distinct CDR3 sequences, over 15% of them found once; the top ten carry 15% to 20%. This clonotype was seen only a few times. Germline V gene data show CDR1 as SQVTM and CDR2 as ANQGSEA. J lost 4 bases, V lost 0 bases, and 7 bases had no gene match. This CDR3 is built from 15 residues.

The chain uses TRBV29-1 and TRBJ2-3; 7 bases are a match to TRBD1. The sequencing input was blood. The clonotype comes from a woman aged 18-29 years with Graves' hyperthyroidism. The CDR3 loop is CSVEDLAGGADTQYF. For the CDR3, the DNA is TGCAGCGTTGAAGATCTGGCAGGGGGAGCAGATACGCAGTATTTT.